The entry below gives a single TCR beta chain sequence along with its context. This clonotype was recorded many times. Its cognate antigen has yet to be identified. Per-nucleotide qualities are absent, and no much larger clonotype sits a single base away. The sample belongs to a study of Graves' ophthalmopathy and Graves' hyperthyroidism (dated by TCRdb to the late 2010s). Background on the whole study: Stable hyperthyroidism was defined as no progression to ophthalmopathy within 18 months of follow-up. The study used TCR beta repertoire signatures to distinguish Graves' ophthalmopathy from Graves' hyperthyroidism and to predict progression to ophthalmopathy. In total, over 130 blood samples were TCR-sequenced: roughly 45 ophthalmopathy, some 72 hyperthyroidism and approximately 17 hyperthyroidism-to-ophthalmopathy patients. To explore V-J signatures that separate ophthalmopathy from hyperthyroidism, a discovery set of about 100 patients was enrolled, consisting of approximately 44 with ophthalmopathy and roughly 59 with stable hyperthyroidism. The independent validation cohort included approximately 19 hyperthyroidism patients plus 17 patients who later progressed from hyperthyroidism to ophthalmopathy. In several hyperthyroidism patients, the T-cell repertoires found in thyroid tissue were compared with those found in blood. Following sampling, methimazole starting at 30 mg daily was administered to hyperthyroidism patients, and high-dose intravenous methylprednisolone was administered to ophthalmopathy patients.

For repertoire sequencing, TCR beta CDR3 regions were amplified from RNA transcripts. The first round of RT-PCR was done with HTBI primers and the Qiagen OneStep RT-PCR kit, and was followed by a second round of multiplex PCR, then size selection and purification. Sequencing of the libraries was carried out on an Illumina HiSeq2000 in paired-end mode with 100 bp reads. Per the original workflow: Reads were processed with SOAPnuke, discarding reads with adapters, uncalled bases, mean Phred below 15, or no exact constant-primer or identifier match. COPE v1.2.5 was used to merge the high-quality paired reads. Unique nucleotide sequences were defined as clonotypes and aligned to IMGT TRB V, D and J references using MiTCR v1.1. Only V-J combinations with frequency above 0.0001 were analysed, covering more than 99% of repertoires. A TCR clonal expansion and chaos score per V-J combination was defined as the ratio of F50 clonal expansion to chaos observed in the TCRdist matrix. Features were reduced by Welch's t-statistics and random forest to over ten V-J combinations, which fed a naive Bayes classifier. Thyroid-blood repertoire similarity was quantified with the Morisita-Horn index. TCRdb redid the processing of the public reads, applying fastp at Q25 and MiXCR, and retained in-frame beta chains. Each CDR3 protein gets just one entry, which takes the most common genes and DNA from the rows behind it. The V and J calls come from TCRdb's annotation, not from the publication. The sample table lists about 550,000 distinct CDR3 sequences, about 40% of them with a count of one. The ten largest clones add up to 3.5% to 4.5% of the sample.

Broader findings and caveats from the paper: In validation, the model predicted ophthalmopathy progression with about 71% sensitivity and less than 80% specificity; 12 predicted patients were CT-confirmed with GO in a median of roughly 6.8 months. In cross-validation, the 13-signature model distinguished ophthalmopathy from stable hyperthyroidism with around 90% sensitivity and around 84% specificity, while in the test set the corresponding values were about 80% and 75%. Most expanded thyroid clonotypes with a frequency above 0.001 also appeared in blood, which suggests that blood repertoires may reflect the immune response in the thyroid. No statistical method was used to set the sample size in advance, and the investigators knew which group each participant was assigned to.

The hyperthyroidism patients were 18 to 65 years old and newly diagnosed, with a disease duration of less than 2 months. Patients were excluded if they had other autoimmune diseases, uncontrolled infections, pregnancy or lactation. Clinical symptoms, serum thyroxine, TRAb, thyroid ultrasound and orbital computed tomography were used for diagnosis. Trizol reagent was used to extract the total RNA, and its quality was then checked on an Agilent 2100 Bioanalyzer. In the germline V gene, CDR1 corresponds to MNHEY and CDR2 to SVGAGI. Taken from cysteine to phenylalanine, the CDR3 has 12 residues. Solely the CDR3 DNA is kept, with 36 bases framed from the first base. V gives up 8 bases and J gives up 5 bases, and the segment between their germline ends measures 12 bases.

The sequence came from an adult man with Graves' hyperthyroidism. The chain couples TRBV6-5 to TRBJ1-1, and possibly TRBD1, on 6 matching bases. Sequencing was done on a sample of peripheral blood or thyroid tissue (not recorded which). The DNA sequence is given as TGTGCCAGCTCCAGGGGACGGACTGAAGCTTTCTTT. Translated, it reads CASSRGRTEAFF.